Shown below are 21 T cell receptor beta chains from a single sample sequenced in a study of blood T cell repertoires in COVID-19. Sequencing used immunoSEQ multiplex PCR; TCRdb keeps in-frame clones, though not all of them. Of about 47,000 clones in the sample, 83% were seen once. The material sequenced was peripheral blood. The receptors derive from a man in his 60s with active COVID-19.

Comment on this clone: One end of the junction fails to match germline, which may point to a read error. The chain joins TRBV7-7 to TRBJ2-5; TRBD1 aligns across 7 bases. CDR3 size: 15 residues. In germline, CDR1 is SSHAT, CDR2 FNYEAQ (reference sequence). CDR3 sequence (DNA): TGTGCTAGCAGCTTAGGTAGAGGGGGCCGGGAGACCCAGTACTTC. Its translation: CASSLGRGGRETQYF. The full variable domain, rest sourced from reference TRBV7-7 and TRBJ2-5, is GAGVSQSPRYKVTKRGQDVTLRCDPISSHATLYWYQQALGQGPEFLTYFNYEAQPDKSGLPSDRFSAERPEGSISTLTIQRTEQRDSAMYRCASSLGRGGRETQYFGPGTRLLVL.

The chain combines TRBV7-3 with TRBJ2-5; D uncertain. The CDR3 extends over 15 amino acids. With 0 bases removed from V and 0 bases from J, the gap between germline ends came to 8 bases. In germline, CDR1 is SGHTA, CDR2 FQGTGA. For the CDR3, the DNA is TGTGCCAGCAGCTTAACGGGCAGGTACCAAGAGACCCAGTACTTC. The encoded protein is CASSLTGRYQETQYF.

This clone was observed a handful of times. J is TRBJ2-5 and V is TRBV5-8, with TRBD2 identical over 9 bases. Trimming cost V 4 bases and J 2 bases; bases outside gene matches: 9. CDR3 size: 16 residues. Germline V gene sequence: CDR1 SGHTS, CDR2 YDEGEE. The CDR3 coding sequence is TGTGCCAGCAGCCCATCCGGGACTAGCATTCAAGAGACCCAGTACTTC. This gives the protein CASSPSGTSIQETQYF.

The chain couples TRBV2 to TRBJ2-3, with TRBD2 matching 13 bases. The CDR3 loop spans 15 amino acids. The V gene's germline CDR1 is SNHLY and CDR2 FYNNEI. V lost 7 bases, J lost 8 bases, and 9 bases stayed unmatched. The DNA of the CDR3 is TGTGCCAGCACCACTAGCGGGGGGGCTTGGGGTACGCAGTATTTT. Translation: CASTTSGGAWGTQYF.

This clone was found once. J is TRBJ2-3 and V is TRBV29-1; maybe TRBD2 (5 bases). Germline assignment: CDR1 SQVTM and CDR2 ANQGSEA. Trimming stripped 4 bases from V and 0 bases from J, with 8 bases between. The CDR3 has 13 residues. As DNA, the CDR3 is TGCAGCGTTGCCGGGGTTAGCACAGATACGCAGTATTTT. It is translated as CSVAGVSTDTQYF.

The rearrangement links TRBV9 to TRBJ2-3, with TRBD2 identical over 9 bases. The CDR3 extends over 17 amino acids. V was pared by 0 bases and J by 6 bases, with 11 bases of the junction left unmatched. Germline V CDR1 and CDR2: SGDLS, YYNGEE. The CDR3 spells CASSVGDLLAGRDTQYF. CDR3 nucleotide sequence: TGTGCCAGCAGCGTAGGCGACCTTCTAGCGGGAAGGGATACGCAGTATTTT.

The J gene is TRBJ2-2, the V gene TRBV9; D is uncertain. The CDR3 runs 15 residues. Trimming shortened V by 1 base and J by 0 bases, and 7 bases separated the two germline ends. Germline V gene lookup returns CDR1 SGDLS and CDR2 YYNGEE. The CDR3 reads CASSVRGANTGELFF. In DNA form, the CDR3 reads TGTGCCAGCAGCGTACGAGGCGCGAACACCGGGGAGCTGTTTTTT.

J is TRBJ1-1 and V is TRBV10-3; 10 nucleotides match TRBD1. The CDR3 is 16 residues long. The germline V gene encodes CDR1 ENHRY and CDR2 SYGVKD. The V segment lost 6 bases and the J segment 2 bases; nucleotides outside the gene matches: 9. The CDR3 DNA reads TGTGCCATCAGGGGGGACAGGGGAATTTTAAACACTGAAGCTTTCTTT. The encoded protein is CAIRGDRGILNTEAFF.

The chain is built from TRBV5-4 and TRBJ2-3; TRBD2 matches at 8 bases. V dropped 1 base and J dropped 2; count of bases not matched to a gene: 6. This CDR3 spans 16 amino acids. CDR1 SGHNT and CDR2 YYREEE come from the germline V gene (reference sequence). The CDR3 protein is CASSLSVAGSTDTQYF. In DNA, the CDR3 is TGTGCCAGCAGCTTGTCAGTAGCGGGGTCCACAGATACGCAGTATTTT.

The chain combines TRBV6-5 with TRBJ1-4, with 8 nucleotides matching TRBD1. Germline V gene lookup returns CDR1 MNHEY and CDR2 SVGAGI. V gave up 6 bases and J gave up 7 bases; unmatched junction bases: 7. There are 14 residues in the CDR3. The CDR3 reads CASRWTGKGEKLFF. CDR3 nucleotide sequence: TGTGCCAGCAGATGGACAGGGAAGGGTGAAAAACTGTTTTTT.

The chain has TRBV25-1 and TRBJ1-1; D is unclear. The CDR3 has 12 amino acids. V was trimmed by 10 bases and J by 3 bases, leaving 12 bases between them. Germline assignment: CDR1 MGHDK and CDR2 SYGVNS. The CDR3 is CATSKSDTEAFF. The CDR3 DNA reads as TGTGCCACTTCCAAGTCGGACACTGAAGCTTTCTTT. The full variable domain, its missing parts supplied by reference TRBV25-1 and TRBJ1-1, is EADIYQTPRYLVIGTGKKITLECSQTMGHDKMYWYQQDPGMELHLIHYSYGVNSTEKGDLSSESTVSRIRTEHFPLTLESARPSHTSQYLCATSKSDTEAFFGQGTRLTVV.

The V call is TRBV10-2, the J call TRBJ1-1; D gene ambiguous. V shed 6 bases and J shed 4 bases, with 12 bases lying between them. CDR1 and CDR2 (germline): WSHSY, SAAADI. The CDR3 extends over 13 amino acids. This chain's CDR3 is CASRDMSGTEAFF. The CDR3 coding sequence is TGCGCCAGCAGAGACATGTCTGGCACTGAAGCTTTCTTT.

V gene TRBV28 combines with J gene TRBJ2-7, with 8 bases matching TRBD1. The CDR3 runs 14 residues. Trimming took 6 bases from V and 4 from J; bases not matched to a gene: 8. The germline V gene encodes CDR1 MDHEN and CDR2 SYDVKM. The DNA of the CDR3 is TGTGCCAGCAGAGCCCGGGACAGGCTATACGAGCAGTACTTC. Amino acid sequence: CASRARDRLYEQYF.

The chain uses TRBV7-9 and TRBJ1-4, with a weak D call TRBD1 (6 bases). Trimming removed 3 bases from V and 5 bases from J, with 10 bases in between. Germline CDR1 SEHNR, CDR2 FQNEAQ (reference sequence). This CDR3 has 14 amino acids. CDR3 nucleotides: TGTGCCAGCAGCTTTTCGACAGGAAATGAAAAACTGTTTTTT. It codes for CASSFSTGNEKLFF.

The chain combines TRBV5-1 with TRBJ2-7, with D maybe TRBD2 (7 bases). The germline V gene has CDR1 SGHRS and CDR2 YFSETQ. V gave up 1 base and J gave up 5 bases, with 16 bases separating them. The CDR3 is 15 residues long. Here the CDR3 DNA reads TGCGCCAGCAGCTTGTTATTGGGGGGGCAGGACGAGCAGTACTTC. This translates into CASSLLLGGQDEQYF. The full variable domain, rest sourced from reference TRBV5-1 and TRBJ2-7, is KAGVTQTPRYLIKTRGQQVTLSCSPISGHRSVSWYQQTPGQGLQFLFEYFSETQRNKGNFPGRFSGRQFSNSRSEMNVSTLELGDSALYLCASSLLLGGQDEQYFGPGTRLTVT.

The V call is TRBV7-6, the J call TRBJ2-3; 12 nucleotides line up with TRBD2. CDR3 length equals 17 residues. Per germline, CDR1 SGHVS and CDR2 FNYEAQ. V lost 6 bases, J lost 2 bases, and 9 bases stayed unmatched. The chain's CDR3 is CASRPDLAGGFTDTQYF. The DNA of the CDR3 is TGTGCCAGCAGACCCGATCTAGCGGGAGGGTTCACAGATACGCAGTATTTT.

The chain carries TRBV6-4 and TRBJ2-3; 8 nucleotides agree with TRBD2. The germline V gene encodes CDR1 MRHNA and CDR2 SNTAGT. The trim removed 3 bases at V and 4 bases at J, leaving 6 bases unmatched. The CDR3 runs 15 residues. CDR3 in amino acids: CASSEAGGRADTQYF. CDR3 nucleotide sequence: TGTGCCAGCAGTGAGGCGGGGGGCAGGGCAGATACGCAGTATTTT.

The chain couples TRBV2 to TRBJ1-4; D gene unclear. This CDR3 has 15 amino acids. Germline V CDR1 and CDR2: SNHLY, FYNNEI. The V end lost 7 bases, the J end lost 0 bases, and 12 bases lay between the germline ends. CDR3 in amino acids: CASTKGDATNEKLFF. For the CDR3, the DNA is TGTGCCAGCACAAAAGGAGATGCAACTAATGAAAAACTGTTTTTT.

The rearrangement joins TRBV11-2 to TRBJ2-3, with TRBD2 as a possible D gene (6 bases). The CDR3 runs 15 residues. Germline CDR1 reads SGHAT; CDR2 reads FQNNGV. V lost 3 bases and J 2 bases, leaving 12 bases between the germline ends. The CDR3 bases are TGTGCCAGCAGCTTCAACCGGGGGACCACAGATACGCAGTATTTT. This translates into CASSFNRGTTDTQYF.

This clone was seen more than once but under ten times. V is TRBV27 and J is TRBJ2-1; 14 bases map to TRBD2. Trimming took 4 bases from V and 6 from J; bases not matched to a gene: 5. The germline V gene has CDR1 MNHEY and CDR2 SMNVEV (reference sequence). The CDR3 totals 16 residues. As DNA, the CDR3 is TGTGCCAGCAGTTCCCCGACTAGCGGGAGGGCCAATGAGCAGTTCTTC. Translating it yields CASSSPTSGRANEQFF.

The V gene is TRBV7-2, the J gene TRBJ2-3; 13 bases are a match to TRBD2. The junction had 7 bases not matched to a gene; V was cut back by 1 base and J by 3 bases. The germline V gene encodes CDR1 SGHTA and CDR2 FQGNSA. This CDR3 has 18 residues. The CDR3 DNA reads TGTGCCAGCAGCTTAGAAGTACTAGCGGGGGGGAGTACAGATACGCAGTATTTT. It translates to CASSLEVLAGGSTDTQYF.